Reported below is one T cell receptor (beta chain). Its specificity is unknown. Patients had residual fresh-frozen tumor tissue and more than two years of survival data. These data come from a study of glioma-infiltrating T cells after dendritic cell vaccination. Whole-study findings and limits: Complete blood and tumor specimen sets were limited to few patients.

Clones were read by immunoSEQ multiplex PCR, and TCRdb kept only the in-frame ones, dropping some. The table includes about 73,000 clones, about 80% detected once. The CDR3 has 14 amino acids. Trimming took 6 bases from V and 2 from J, leaving 14 bases between them. From germline, CDR1 is SGHTS and CDR2 YDEGEE. Sequencing used blood, obtained before dendritic cell vaccination. The genes are TRBV5-8 and TRBJ1-2; tentatively, D is TRBD1 (6 bases). The receptor was isolated from a human donor with glioblastoma. In DNA, the CDR3 is TGTGCCAGCATATTTGGGGGGGGCAACTATGGCTACACCTTC. Amino acids: CASIFGGGNYGYTF.